This T cell receptor beta chain was recovered during a study of cytomegalovirus exposure and HLA in healthy donors. Study results and caveats: DRB1 showed the most TCR associations and HLA-C the fewest in a later analysis, as rates varied by HLA locus. Reportedly, HLA-A and HLA-B alleles of most subjects were accurately predicted from TCR beta.

The V gene's germline CDR1 is LGHNA and CDR2 YNFKEQ. Counting both end residues, the CDR3 totals 14 amino acids. Primers for the PCR totalled 60 Vbeta and 13 Jbeta. Produced via immunoSEQ multiplex PCR; TCRdb's table is partial and in-frame only. The sample consists of some 150,000 clones, over 65% of them appearing once. As concerns this clone: The antigen is not known. Because the CDR3 is missing its conserved closing phenylalanine or tryptophan, this is likely a read error. The DNA is left out, because the CDR3 cannot be placed on it with certainty; the CDR3 is given as TCRdb lists it.

V is TRBV4-2 and J is TRBJ2-7; TRBD2, the D gene given by the table, was not confirmed from the DNA. The sequence was collected from a man aged 40-49 years in good health and CMV-seropositive. The source material was PBMCs. The CDR3 spells CASSQDVSEGDLCI.